This T cell receptor (beta chain) was found in a study of cytomegalovirus exposure and HLA in healthy donors. Study conclusions and caveats: It was approximately 170 TCR beta chains that were listed as cytomegalovirus-associated. According to a subsequent analysis, TCR clusters from the first cohort were inclined to appear together in the roughly 110 validation repertoires.

CDR1 is MNHNS, CDR2 SASEGT, per germline. The V end was cut by 8 bases, the J end by 5 bases, with 16 bases between. The CDR3 runs 14 residues. Sequenced by immunoSEQ multiplex PCR; TCRdb stores in-frame clones only, minus some. The sample contains approximately 210,000 clones, roughly 88% of which appear only once. Points on this clone: The target antigen is unknown.

The V and J genes are TRBV6-1 and TRBJ1-5, with D unclear. Sequenced: PBMCs. The clonotype originates from a woman aged 18 to 35 in good health and CMV-seronegative. CDR3 coding DNA: TGTGCCAGCCGGAGGGCGAGTAAGTATCAGCCCCAGCATTTT. Encoded protein: CASRRASKYQPQHF.